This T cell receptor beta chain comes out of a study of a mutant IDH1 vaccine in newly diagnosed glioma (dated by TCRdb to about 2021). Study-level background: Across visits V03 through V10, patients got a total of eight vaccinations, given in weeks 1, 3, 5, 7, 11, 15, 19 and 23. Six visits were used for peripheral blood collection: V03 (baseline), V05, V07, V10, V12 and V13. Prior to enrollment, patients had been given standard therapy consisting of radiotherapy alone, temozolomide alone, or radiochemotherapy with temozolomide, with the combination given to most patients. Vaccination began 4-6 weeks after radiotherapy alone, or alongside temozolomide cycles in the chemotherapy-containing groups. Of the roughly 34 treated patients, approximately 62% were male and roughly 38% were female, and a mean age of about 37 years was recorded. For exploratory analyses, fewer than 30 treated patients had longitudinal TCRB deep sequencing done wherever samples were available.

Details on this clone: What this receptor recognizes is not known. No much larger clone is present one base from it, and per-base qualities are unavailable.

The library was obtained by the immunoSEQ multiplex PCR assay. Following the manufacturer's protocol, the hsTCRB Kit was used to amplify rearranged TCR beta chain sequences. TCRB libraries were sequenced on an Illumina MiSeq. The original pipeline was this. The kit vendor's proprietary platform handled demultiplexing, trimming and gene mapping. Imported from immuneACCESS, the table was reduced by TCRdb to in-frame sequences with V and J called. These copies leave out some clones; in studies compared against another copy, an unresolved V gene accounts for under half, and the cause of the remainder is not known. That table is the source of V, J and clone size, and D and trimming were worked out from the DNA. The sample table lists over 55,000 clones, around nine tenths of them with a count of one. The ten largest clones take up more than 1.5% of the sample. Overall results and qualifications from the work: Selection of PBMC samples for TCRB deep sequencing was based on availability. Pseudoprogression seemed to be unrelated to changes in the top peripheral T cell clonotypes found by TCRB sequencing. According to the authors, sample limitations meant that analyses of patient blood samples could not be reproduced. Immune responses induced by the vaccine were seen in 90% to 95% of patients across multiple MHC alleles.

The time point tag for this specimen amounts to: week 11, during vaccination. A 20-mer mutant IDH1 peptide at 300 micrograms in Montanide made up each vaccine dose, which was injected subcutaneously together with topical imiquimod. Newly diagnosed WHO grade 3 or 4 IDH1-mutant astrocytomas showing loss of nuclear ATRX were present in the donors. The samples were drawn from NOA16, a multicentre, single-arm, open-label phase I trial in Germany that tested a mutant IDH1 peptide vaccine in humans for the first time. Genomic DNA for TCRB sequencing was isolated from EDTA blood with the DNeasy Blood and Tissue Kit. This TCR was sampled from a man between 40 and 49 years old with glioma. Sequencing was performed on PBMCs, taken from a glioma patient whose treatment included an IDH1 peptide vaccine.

Here the CDR3 is given as CASSIVGGAVAGELFF. The DNA sequence follows: TGTGCCAGTAGTATAGTTGGGGGAGCTGTGGCCGGGGAGCTGTTTTTT. The sequence is built from TRBV19 and TRBJ2-2; the D assignment is uncertain and may be TRBD1 or TRBD2, with 5 bases supporting each. Spanning cysteine to phenylalanine, the CDR3 consists of 16 amino acids. Only the CDR3 DNA is retained, 48 bases long and in frame from the first base. The junction shows trimming of 1 base on V and 6 bases on J, plus 15 bases between the germline ends. From a lookup of the germline V gene (reference sequence), CDR1 and CDR2 are LNHDA and SQIVND.